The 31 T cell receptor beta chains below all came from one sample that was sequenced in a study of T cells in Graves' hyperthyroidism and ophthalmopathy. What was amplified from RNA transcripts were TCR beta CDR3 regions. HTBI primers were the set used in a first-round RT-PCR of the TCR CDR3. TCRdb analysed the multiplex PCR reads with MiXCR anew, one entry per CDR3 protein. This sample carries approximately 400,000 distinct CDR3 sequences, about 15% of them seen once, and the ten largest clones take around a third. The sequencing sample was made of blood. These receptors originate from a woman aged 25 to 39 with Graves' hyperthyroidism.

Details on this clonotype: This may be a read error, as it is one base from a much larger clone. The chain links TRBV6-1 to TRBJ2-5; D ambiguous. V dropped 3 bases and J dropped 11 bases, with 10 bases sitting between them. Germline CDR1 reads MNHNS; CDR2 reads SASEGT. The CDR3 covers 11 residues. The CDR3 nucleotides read TGTGCCAGCAGTGACCCGGACGCTCAGTACTTC. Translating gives CASSDPDAQYF.

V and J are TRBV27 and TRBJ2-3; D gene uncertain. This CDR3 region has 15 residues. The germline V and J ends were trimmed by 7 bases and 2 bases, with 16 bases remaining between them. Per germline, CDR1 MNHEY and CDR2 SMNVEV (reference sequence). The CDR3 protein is CASNPSAHATDTQYF. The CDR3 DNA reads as TGTGCCAGCAATCCATCGGCTCACGCCACAGATACGCAGTATTTT.

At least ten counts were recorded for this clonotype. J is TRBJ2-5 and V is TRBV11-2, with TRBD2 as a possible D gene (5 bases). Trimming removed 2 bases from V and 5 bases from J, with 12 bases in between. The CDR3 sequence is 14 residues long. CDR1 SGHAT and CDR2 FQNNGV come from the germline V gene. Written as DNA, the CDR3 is TGTGCCAGCAGCTTATCTGCGGGCGGGGAGACCCAGTACTTC. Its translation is CASSLSAGGETQYF.

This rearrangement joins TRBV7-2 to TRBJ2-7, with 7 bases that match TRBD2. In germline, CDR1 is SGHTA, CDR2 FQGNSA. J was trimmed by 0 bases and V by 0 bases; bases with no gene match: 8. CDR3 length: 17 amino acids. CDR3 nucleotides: TGTGCCAGCAGCTTAGCCGTACAGCGGGGCCGCTCCTACGAGCAGTACTTC. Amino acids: CASSLAVQRGRSYEQYF.

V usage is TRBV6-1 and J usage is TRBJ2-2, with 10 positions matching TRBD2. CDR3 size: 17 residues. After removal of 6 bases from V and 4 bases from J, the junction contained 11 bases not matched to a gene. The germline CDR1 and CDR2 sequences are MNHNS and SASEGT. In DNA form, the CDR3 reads TGTGCCAGCAGACCAGTAGGACTAGCGGCCTCCACCGGGGAGCTGTTTTTT. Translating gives CASRPVGLAASTGELFF.

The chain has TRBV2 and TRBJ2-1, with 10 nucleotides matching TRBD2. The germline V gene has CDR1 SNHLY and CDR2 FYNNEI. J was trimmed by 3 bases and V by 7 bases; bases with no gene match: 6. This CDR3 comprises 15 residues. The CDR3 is CASMNGLADYNEQFF. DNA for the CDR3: TGTGCCAGCATGAATGGACTAGCGGACTACAATGAGCAGTTCTTC.

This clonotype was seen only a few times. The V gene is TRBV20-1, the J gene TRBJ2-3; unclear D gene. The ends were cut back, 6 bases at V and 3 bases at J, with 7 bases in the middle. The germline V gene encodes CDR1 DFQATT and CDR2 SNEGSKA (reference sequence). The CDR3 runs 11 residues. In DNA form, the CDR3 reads TGCAGTGCGGAGCCAACAGATACGCAGTATTTT. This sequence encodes CSAEPTDTQYF.

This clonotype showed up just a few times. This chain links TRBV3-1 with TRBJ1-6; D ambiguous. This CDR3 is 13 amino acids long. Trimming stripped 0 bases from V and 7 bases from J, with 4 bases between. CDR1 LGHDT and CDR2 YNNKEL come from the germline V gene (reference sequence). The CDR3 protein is CASSQEVNSPLHF. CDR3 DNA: TGTGCCAGCAGCCAAGAGGTCAATTCACCCCTCCACTTT. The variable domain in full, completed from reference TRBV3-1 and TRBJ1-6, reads DTAVSQTPKYLVTQMGNDKSIKCEQNLGHDTMYWYKQDSKKFLKIMFSYNNKELIINETVPNRFSPKSPDKAHLNLHINSLELGDSAVYFCASSQEVNSPLHFGNGTRLTVT.

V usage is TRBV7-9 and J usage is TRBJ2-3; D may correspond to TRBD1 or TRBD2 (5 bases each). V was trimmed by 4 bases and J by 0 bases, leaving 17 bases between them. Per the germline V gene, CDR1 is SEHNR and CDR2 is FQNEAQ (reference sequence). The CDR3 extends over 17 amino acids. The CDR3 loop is CASSSTLGATSTDTQYF. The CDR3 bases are TGTGCCAGCAGCTCCACCCTCGGGGCGACTAGCACAGATACGCAGTATTTT.

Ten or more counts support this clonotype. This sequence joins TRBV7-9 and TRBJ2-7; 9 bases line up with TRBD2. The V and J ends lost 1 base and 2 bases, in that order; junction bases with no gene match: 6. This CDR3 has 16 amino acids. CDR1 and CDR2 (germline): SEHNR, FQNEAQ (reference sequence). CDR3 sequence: CASSLEGLASTYEQYF. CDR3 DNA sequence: TGTGCCAGCAGCTTAGAGGGACTAGCTAGTACCTACGAGCAGTACTTC.

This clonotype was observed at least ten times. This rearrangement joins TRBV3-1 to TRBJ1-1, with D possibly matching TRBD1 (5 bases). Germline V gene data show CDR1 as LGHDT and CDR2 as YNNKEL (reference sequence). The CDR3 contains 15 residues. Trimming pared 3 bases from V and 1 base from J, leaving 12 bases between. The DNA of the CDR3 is TGTGCCAGCAGCCAGGGACCGGGAGGGAACACTGAAGCTTTCTTT. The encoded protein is CASSQGPGGNTEAFF.

The CDR3 reads CASSIVGQGSYEQYF. The CDR3 coding sequence is TGTGCCAGTAGTATAGTTGGACAGGGGTCCTACGAGCAGTACTTC. The chain links TRBV19 to TRBJ2-7; TRBD1 matches 9 bases. The CDR3 extends over 15 amino acids. Per germline, CDR1 LNHDA and CDR2 SQIVND (reference sequence). V shed 1 base and J 1 base; nucleotides not matched to a gene: 2.

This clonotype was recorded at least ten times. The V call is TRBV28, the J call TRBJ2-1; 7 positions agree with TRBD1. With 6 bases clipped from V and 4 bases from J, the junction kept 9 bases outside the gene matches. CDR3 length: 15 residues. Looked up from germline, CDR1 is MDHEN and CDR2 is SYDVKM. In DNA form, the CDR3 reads TGTGCCAGCAGCCCCCCGGACAGGCTTTACAATGAGCAGTTCTTC. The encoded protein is CASSPPDRLYNEQFF.

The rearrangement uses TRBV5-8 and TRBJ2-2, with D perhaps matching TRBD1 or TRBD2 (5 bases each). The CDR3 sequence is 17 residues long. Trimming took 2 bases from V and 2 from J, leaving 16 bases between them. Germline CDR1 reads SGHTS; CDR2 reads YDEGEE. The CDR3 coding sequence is TGTGCCAGCAGCTTTGGGAACCGAGGGGTAAACACCGGGGAGCTGTTTTTT. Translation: CASSFGNRGVNTGELFF.

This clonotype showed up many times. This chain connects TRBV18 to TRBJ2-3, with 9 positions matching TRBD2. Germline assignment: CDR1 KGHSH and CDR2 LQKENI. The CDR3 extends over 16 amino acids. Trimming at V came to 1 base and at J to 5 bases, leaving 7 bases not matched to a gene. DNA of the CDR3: TGTGCCAGCTCACCACAAGTAGCGGGAGTGGGAGATACGCAGTATTTT. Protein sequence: CASSPQVAGVGDTQYF. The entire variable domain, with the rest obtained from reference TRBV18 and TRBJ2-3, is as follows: NAGVMQNPRHLVRRRGQEARLRCSPMKGHSHVYWYRQLPEEGLKFMVYLQKENIIDESGMPKERFSAEFPKEGPSILRIQQVVRGDSAAYFCASSPQVAGVGDTQYFGPGTRLTVL.

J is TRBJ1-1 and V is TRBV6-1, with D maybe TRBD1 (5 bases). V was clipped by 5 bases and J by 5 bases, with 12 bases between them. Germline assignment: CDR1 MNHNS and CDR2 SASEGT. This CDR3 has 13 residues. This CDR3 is CASSTTESTEAFF. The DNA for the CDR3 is TGTGCCAGCAGTACGACAGAGTCAACTGAAGCTTTCTTT.

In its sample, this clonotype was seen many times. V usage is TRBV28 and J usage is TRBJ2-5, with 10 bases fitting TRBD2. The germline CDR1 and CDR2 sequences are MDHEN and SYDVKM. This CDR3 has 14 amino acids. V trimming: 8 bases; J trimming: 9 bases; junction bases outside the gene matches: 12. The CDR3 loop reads CASSNPSGSRAQYF. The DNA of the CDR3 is TGTGCCAGCTCAAATCCTAGCGGGAGTAGGGCCCAGTACTTC. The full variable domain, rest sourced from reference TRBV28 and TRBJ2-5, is DVKVTQSSRYLVKRTGEKVFLECVQDMDHENMFWYRQDPGLGLRLIYFSYDVKMKEKGDIPEGYSVSREKKERFSLILESASTNQTSMYLCASSNPSGSRAQYFGPGTRLLVL.

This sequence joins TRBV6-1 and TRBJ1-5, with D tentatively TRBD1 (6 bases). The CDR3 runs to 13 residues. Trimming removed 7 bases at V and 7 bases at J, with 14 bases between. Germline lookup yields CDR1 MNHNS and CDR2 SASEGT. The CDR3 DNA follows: TGTGCCAGCATGAGGGGGATAAGGCAGCCCCAGCATTTT. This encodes CASMRGIRQPQHF.

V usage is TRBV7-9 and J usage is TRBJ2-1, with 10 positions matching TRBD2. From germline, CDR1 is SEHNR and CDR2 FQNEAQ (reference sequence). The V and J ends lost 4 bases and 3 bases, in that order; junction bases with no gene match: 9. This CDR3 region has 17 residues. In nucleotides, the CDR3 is TGTGCCAGCAGCTCTGTCTGGGGACTAGCGCGCTACAATGAGCAGTTCTTC. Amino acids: CASSSVWGLARYNEQFF.

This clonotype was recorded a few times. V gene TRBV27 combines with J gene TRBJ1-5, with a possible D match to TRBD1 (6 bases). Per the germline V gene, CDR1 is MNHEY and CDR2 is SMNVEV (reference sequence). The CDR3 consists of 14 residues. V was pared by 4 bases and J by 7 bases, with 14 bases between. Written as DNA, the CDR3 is TGTGCCAGCAGTTCGGGGGGCGAGGGACAGCCCCAGCATTTT. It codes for CASSSGGEGQPQHF.

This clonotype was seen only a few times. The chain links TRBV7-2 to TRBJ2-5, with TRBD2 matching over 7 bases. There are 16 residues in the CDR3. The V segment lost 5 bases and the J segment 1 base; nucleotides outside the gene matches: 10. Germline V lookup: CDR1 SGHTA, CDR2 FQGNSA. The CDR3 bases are TGTGCCAGCAGCCCCCTTGGAGCGGGGTCCCAAGAGACCCAGTACTTC. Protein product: CASSPLGAGSQETQYF.

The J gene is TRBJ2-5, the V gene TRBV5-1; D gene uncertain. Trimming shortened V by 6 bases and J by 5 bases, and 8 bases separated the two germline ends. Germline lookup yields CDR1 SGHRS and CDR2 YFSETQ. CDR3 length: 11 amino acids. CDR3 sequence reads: CASKGDETQYF. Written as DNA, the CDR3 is TGCGCCAGCAAGGGCGATGAGACCCAGTACTTC.

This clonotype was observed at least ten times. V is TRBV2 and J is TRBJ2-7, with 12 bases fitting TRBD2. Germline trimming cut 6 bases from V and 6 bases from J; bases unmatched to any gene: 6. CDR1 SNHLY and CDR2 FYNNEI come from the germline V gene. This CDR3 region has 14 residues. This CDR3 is CASSRLAGAFEQYF. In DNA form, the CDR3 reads TGTGCCAGCAGCCGACTAGCGGGAGCTTTCGAGCAGTACTTC.

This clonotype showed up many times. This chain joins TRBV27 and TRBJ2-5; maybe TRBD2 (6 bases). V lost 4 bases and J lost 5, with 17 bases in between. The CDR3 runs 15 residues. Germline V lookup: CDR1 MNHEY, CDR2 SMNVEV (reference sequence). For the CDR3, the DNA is TGTGCCAGCAGTTCGGGCGGGACTTTGCCGGAGACCCAGTACTTC. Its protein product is CASSSGGTLPETQYF.

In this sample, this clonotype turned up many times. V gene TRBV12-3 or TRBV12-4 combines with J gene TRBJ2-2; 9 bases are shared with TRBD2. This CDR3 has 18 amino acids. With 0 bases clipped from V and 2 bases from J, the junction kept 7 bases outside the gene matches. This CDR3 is CASSLAPGSGGNTGELFF. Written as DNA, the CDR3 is TGTGCCAGCAGTTTAGCCCCGGGTAGCGGGGGTAACACCGGGGAGCTGTTTTTT.

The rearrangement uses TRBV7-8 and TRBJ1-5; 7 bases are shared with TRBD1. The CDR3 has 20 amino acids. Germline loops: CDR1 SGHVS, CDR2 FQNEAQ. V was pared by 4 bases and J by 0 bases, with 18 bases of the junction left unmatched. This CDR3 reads CASSSDRANTKRYSNQPQHF. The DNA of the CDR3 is TGTGCCAGCAGCTCAGACAGGGCGAATACAAAACGATATAGCAATCAGCCCCAGCATTTT. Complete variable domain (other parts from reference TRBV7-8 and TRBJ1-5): GAGVSQSPRYKVAKRGQDVALRCDPISGHVSLFWYQQALGQGPEFLTYFQNEAQLDKSGLPSDRFFAERPEGSVSTLKIQRTQQEDSAVYLCASSSDRANTKRYSNQPQHFGDGTRLSIL.

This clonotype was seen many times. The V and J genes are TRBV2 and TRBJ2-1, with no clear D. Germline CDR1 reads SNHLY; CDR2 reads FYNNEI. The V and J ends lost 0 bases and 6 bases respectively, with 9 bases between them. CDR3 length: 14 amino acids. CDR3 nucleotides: TGTGCCAGCAGTGAAGCTGGAGACTTCAATGAGCAGTTCTTC. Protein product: CASSEAGDFNEQFF.

The CDR3 sequence is CASSSGTGYTTDTQYF. The CDR3, as DNA: TGTGCCAGCAGTTCAGGGACAGGGTATACCACAGATACGCAGTATTTT. V is TRBV27 and J is TRBJ2-3; TRBD1 matches at 9 bases. Germline CDR1 is MNHEY and CDR2 is SMNVEV (reference sequence). The ends lost 4 bases at V and 2 bases at J; junction bases unmatched: 7. The CDR3 has 16 amino acids.

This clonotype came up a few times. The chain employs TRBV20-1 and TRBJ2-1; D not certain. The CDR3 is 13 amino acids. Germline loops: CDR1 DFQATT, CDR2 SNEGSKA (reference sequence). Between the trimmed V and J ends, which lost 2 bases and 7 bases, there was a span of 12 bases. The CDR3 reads CSARTVRENEQFF. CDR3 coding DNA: TGCAGTGCTAGAACCGTGCGAGAAAATGAGCAGTTCTTC.

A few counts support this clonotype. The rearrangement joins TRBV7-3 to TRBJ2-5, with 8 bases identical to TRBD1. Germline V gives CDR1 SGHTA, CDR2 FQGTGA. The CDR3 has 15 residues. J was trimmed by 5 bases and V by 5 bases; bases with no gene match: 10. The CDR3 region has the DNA TGTGCCAGCAGCCAGTTGGGACAGGCAGAGGAGACCCAGTACTTC. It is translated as CASSQLGQAEETQYF. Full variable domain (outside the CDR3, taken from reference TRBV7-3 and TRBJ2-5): GAGVSQTPSNKVTEKGKYVELRCDPISGHTALYWYRQSLGQGPEFLIYFQGTGAADDSGLPNDRFFAVRPEGSVSTLKIQRTERGDSAVYLCASSQLGQAEETQYFGPGTRLLVL.

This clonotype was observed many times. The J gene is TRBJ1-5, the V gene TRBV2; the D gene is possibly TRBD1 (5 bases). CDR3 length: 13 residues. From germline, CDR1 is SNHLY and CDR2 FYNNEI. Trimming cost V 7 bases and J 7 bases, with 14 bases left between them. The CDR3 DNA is TGTGCCAGCACGGCCGGACCAGGGCAGCCCCAGCATTTT. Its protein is CASTAGPGQPQHF. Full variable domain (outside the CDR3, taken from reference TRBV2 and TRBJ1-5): EPEVTQTPSHQVTQMGQEVILRCVPISNHLYFYWYRQILGQKVEFLVSFYNNEISEKSEIFDDQFSVERPDGSNFTLKIRSTKLEDSAMYFCASTAGPGQPQHFGDGTRLSIL.